Each of the 21 T cell receptor beta chains below was sequenced from the same sample in a study of T-cell reconstitution after alpha-beta-depleted transplantation in children. This sample's TCRbeta library carried unique molecular identifier barcodes. TCRdb re-derived calls from the PCR reads in MiXCR, one entry per CDR3 protein. Here the sample spans around 450,000 distinct CDR3 sequences, around 15% being singletons. Here the sequenced sample was PBMCs, mostly from graft donor cells, taken 360 days after TCRalphabeta/CD19-depleted stem cell transplant. These receptors were collected from a boy younger than two who had a stem cell transplant for Wiskott-Aldrich syndrome, so the T cells may come from the graft donor.

The chain combines TRBV7-9 with TRBJ1-1; D is possibly TRBD1 (6 bases). This CDR3 contains 15 residues. V lost 5 bases and J lost 3, with 16 bases in between. Germline CDR1 SEHNR, CDR2 FQNEAQ (reference sequence). The CDR3 loop reads CASSQGRGTHTEAFF. In DNA form, the CDR3 reads TGTGCCAGCAGCCAAGGCAGGGGAACCCACACTGAAGCTTTCTTT.

The J gene is TRBJ2-5, the V gene TRBV24-1; 7 nucleotides align to TRBD1. V was pared by 3 bases and J by 1 base, with 4 bases of the junction left unmatched. Germline CDR1 KGHDR, CDR2 SFDVKD. The length of the CDR3 is 15 residues. This chain's CDR3 is CATSDPYRGQETQYF. The CDR3 DNA follows: TGTGCCACCAGTGATCCCTACAGGGGCCAAGAGACCCAGTACTTC.

This clonotype was detected a few times. The V and J genes are TRBV5-1 and TRBJ2-2; 12 bases line up with TRBD2. The germline V gene encodes CDR1 SGHRS and CDR2 YFSETQ. The junction had 4 bases not matched to a gene; V was cut back by 0 bases and J by 4 bases. The CDR3 extends over 17 amino acids. CDR3 DNA: TGCGCCAGCAGCTTGGCCCCGGGACTAGCGGGCACCGGGGAGCTGTTTTTT. This sequence encodes CASSLAPGLAGTGELFF.

The genes are TRBV7-9 and TRBJ2-7; weak D call: TRBD1 (5 bases). Trimming shortened V by 2 bases and J by 1 base, and 12 bases separated the two germline ends. Germline CDR1 SEHNR, CDR2 FQNEAQ (reference sequence). This CDR3 is 15 amino acids long. The CDR3 spells CASSLRGGQSYEQYF. The CDR3 nucleotides are TGTGCCAGCAGCTTAAGGGGTGGACAATCCTACGAGCAGTACTTC.

V gene TRBV20-1 combines with J gene TRBJ1-1; no firm D call. The V gene lost 5 bases and the J gene lost 0 bases, with 16 bases spanning the gap. Per germline, CDR1 DFQATT and CDR2 SNEGSKA (reference sequence). CDR3 length: 15 residues. The CDR3 here is CSAFRAGSMNTEAFF. CDR3 nucleotide sequence: TGCAGTGCTTTCAGAGCTGGATCCATGAACACTGAAGCTTTCTTT.

The chain recombines TRBV2 with TRBJ2-7, with TRBD1 matching over 11 bases. The CDR3 is 15 residues long. J was trimmed by 3 bases and V by 8 bases; bases with no gene match: 9. Germline V gene sequence: CDR1 SNHLY, CDR2 FYNNEI. CDR3 bases: TGTGCCAGCCGCCGGGACAGGGGGTGGAACTACGAGCAGTACTTC. Translated, it gives CASRRDRGWNYEQYF.

This clonotype has just a few counts. This chain joins TRBV27 and TRBJ2-7; D gene unclear. The V end lost 2 bases, the J end lost 4 bases, and 15 bases lay between the germline ends. In germline, CDR1 is MNHEY, CDR2 SMNVEV (reference sequence). The CDR3 totals 15 residues. The CDR3 sequence: CASSLLPTPKYEQYF. The CDR3 DNA reads as TGTGCCAGCAGTTTACTACCGACCCCTAAATACGAGCAGTACTTC.

The chain recombines TRBV7-2 with TRBJ2-3; D is possibly TRBD1 (5 bases). The CDR3 consists of 16 residues. V was pared by 2 bases and J by 5 bases, with 17 bases between. Germline V gene sequence: CDR1 SGHTA, CDR2 FQGNSA. CDR3 region: CASSLQGAPIVDTQYF. The CDR3 DNA sequence: TGTGCCAGCAGCTTACAGGGTGCCCCGATTGTAGATACGCAGTATTTT.

This clonotype turned up a few times. The chain employs TRBV12-5 and TRBJ1-1; D is unclear. Germline V gene sequence: CDR1 LGHNT, CDR2 FRNRAP. Deletions cut 1 base from V and 1 base from J, with 7 bases between. The CDR3 runs to 14 residues. The CDR3 nucleotides read TGTGCTAGTGGTTTGGGAGAGAGGAACACTGAAGCTTTCTTT. This sequence encodes CASGLGERNTEAFF.

The genes are TRBV7-9 and TRBJ2-5, with D perhaps TRBD1 or TRBD2 (6 bases each). Germline V gene data show CDR1 as SEHNR and CDR2 as FQNEAQ (reference sequence). The V gene lost 0 bases and the J gene lost 2 bases, with 16 bases spanning the gap. CDR3 size: 17 residues. The CDR3 DNA reads TGTGCCAGCAGCTTAGCGTGGGGGGCCTCGGGACAAGAGACCCAGTACTTC. Its translation is CASSLAWGASGQETQYF.

In its sample, this clonotype was seen a few times. The V and J genes are TRBV20-1 and TRBJ2-5; D gene uncertain. The CDR3 totals 15 residues. Between the trimmed V and J ends, which lost 3 bases and 2 bases, there was a span of 16 bases. Germline loops: CDR1 DFQATT, CDR2 SNEGSKA (reference sequence). DNA of the CDR3: TGCAGTGCTAGTACCCCCAAAGTGTCGCAAGAGACCCAGTACTTC. Translation: CSASTPKVSQETQYF.

The chain uses TRBV12-3 or TRBV12-4 and TRBJ2-7, with TRBD2 as a possible D gene (5 bases). V was shortened by 4 bases and J by 7 bases, with 14 bases between the two germline ends. The CDR3 contains 13 residues. The CDR3 region has the DNA TGTGCCAGCAGTTACTCCATGAGAGGGGAGCAGTACTTC. Its protein is CASSYSMRGEQYF.

The chain links TRBV5-1 to TRBJ2-5, with 10 bases identical to TRBD1. CDR1 is SGHRS, CDR2 YFSETQ, per germline. Unmatched junction bases numbered 9, after V lost 3 bases and J lost 4 bases. The CDR3 contains 16 residues. CDR3 bases: TGCGCCAGCAGCTCCCGGGACAGGGGAGGGAGAGAGACCCAGTACTTC. It codes for CASSSRDRGGRETQYF.

Many counts were recorded for this clonotype. The CDR3 here is CASSTEGGPRDTQYF. Here the CDR3 DNA reads TGTGCCAGCAGTACCGAAGGGGGCCCGAGGGATACGCAGTATTTT. J is TRBJ2-3 and V is TRBV12-3 or TRBV12-4, with 7 bases that match TRBD1. V lost 5 bases, J lost 6 bases, and 11 bases stayed unmatched. This CDR3 is built from 15 residues.

The CDR3 DNA reads TGTGCCATCAGTGAAGTGGGGCAAGAGACCCAGTACTTC. It yields the protein CAISEVGQETQYF. The chain uses TRBV10-3 and TRBJ2-5; D unclear. This CDR3 is 13 amino acids long. From germline, CDR1 is ENHRY and CDR2 SYGVKD. The V gene lost 3 bases and the J gene lost 2 bases, with 7 bases spanning the gap.

This clonotype occurred a few times. The CDR3 DNA is TGTGCCAGCAGTTTACCCCCTCCCATAACTAGCGGGGGAAACAATGAGCAGTTCTTC. It encodes CASSLPPPITSGGNNEQFF. V and J are TRBV12-3 or TRBV12-4 and TRBJ2-1, with TRBD2 matching 11 bases. Unmatched junction bases numbered 14, after V lost 2 bases and J lost 5 bases. CDR3 length: 19 amino acids.

This clonotype was counted only a few times. The chain couples TRBV24-1 to TRBJ2-4; 8 nucleotides align to TRBD2. This CDR3 has 15 amino acids. Germline V gives CDR1 KGHDR, CDR2 SFDVKD. V lost 7 bases, J lost 6 bases, and 10 bases stayed unmatched. The CDR3 DNA reads TGTGCCACCAGCCCGTCCGGGACTAGTTCAAACATTCAGTACTTC. Translating it yields CATSPSGTSSNIQYF.

The chain recombines TRBV2 with TRBJ2-2; 11 bases line up with TRBD1. CDR1 and CDR2 from the germline V gene are SNHLY and FYNNEI. This CDR3 has 16 amino acids. V was clipped by 6 bases and J by 5 bases; unmatched bases: 8. CDR3 DNA: TGTGCCAGCAGGACTCCGGGACAGGGGGGGACCGGGGAGCTGTTTTTT. Translation gives CASRTPGQGGTGELFF.

The V gene is TRBV12-3 or TRBV12-4, the J gene TRBJ2-7; 8 bases agree with TRBD1. The CDR3 consists of 16 residues. The V and J ends lost 2 bases and 2 bases, in that order; junction bases with no gene match: 8. The CDR3 loop reads CASSLSLGQEPYEQYF. DNA of the CDR3: TGTGCCAGCAGTTTAAGTCTGGGACAGGAGCCCTACGAGCAGTACTTC.

V is TRBV11-2 and J is TRBJ2-3; unclear D gene. The germline gives CDR1 SGHAT, CDR2 FQNNGV. This CDR3 region has 17 residues. V was clipped by 4 bases and J by 6 bases, with 23 bases between them. The CDR3 nucleotides read TGTGCCAGCAGCTCCACCAAATATAGGCCCCCACAGGATACGCAGTATTTT. Protein product: CASSSTKYRPPQDTQYF.

The chain employs TRBV10-1 and TRBJ1-1, with 7 bases identical to TRBD1. CDR1 and CDR2 from the germline V gene are WNHNN and SYGVQD (reference sequence). Germline trimming cut 4 bases from V and 5 bases from J; bases unmatched to any gene: 10. The CDR3 is 15 amino acids. CDR3 bases: TGCGCCAGCAGTGCACTACAGGGGCTGGGGACTGAAGCTTTCTTT. It is translated as CASSALQGLGTEAFF.